This T cell receptor beta chain was recorded in a study of PD-L1 blockade in urothelial cancer. The table came from immunoSEQ multiplex PCR; TCRdb's copy has only in-frame clones and leaves some out. This sample has about 56,000 clones, with around 86% found just once. Time point reported: pretreatment peripheral blood. V was pared by 4 bases and J by 0 bases, with 18 bases between. Looked up from germline, CDR1 is MDHEN and CDR2 is SYDVKM. The CDR3 is made up of 17 amino acids. The sequencing here drew on PBMCs, taken around atezolizumab (anti-PD-L1) treatment. V is TRBV28 and J is TRBJ1-2, with D hard to call. The clonotype was recovered from a man between 65 and 85 years old with urothelial cancer. The CDR3 DNA sequence: TGTGCCAGCAGTTCGTCTCGAGGCGCTACTACTAACTATGGCTACACCTTC. Translating it yields CASSSSRGATTNYGYTF.